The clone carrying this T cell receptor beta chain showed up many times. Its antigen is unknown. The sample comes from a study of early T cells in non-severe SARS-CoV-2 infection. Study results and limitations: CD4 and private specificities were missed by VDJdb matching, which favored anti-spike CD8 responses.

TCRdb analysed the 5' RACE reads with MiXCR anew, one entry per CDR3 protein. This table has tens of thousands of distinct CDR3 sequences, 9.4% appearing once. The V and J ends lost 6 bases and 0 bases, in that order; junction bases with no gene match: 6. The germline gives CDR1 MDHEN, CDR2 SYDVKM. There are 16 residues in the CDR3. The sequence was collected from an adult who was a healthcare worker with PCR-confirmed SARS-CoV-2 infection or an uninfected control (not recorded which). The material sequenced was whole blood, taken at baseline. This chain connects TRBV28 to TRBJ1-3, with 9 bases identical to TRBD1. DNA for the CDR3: TGTGCCAGCAGCCGGACAGGGGACCTCTCTGGAAACACCATATATTTT. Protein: CASSRTGDLSGNTIYF. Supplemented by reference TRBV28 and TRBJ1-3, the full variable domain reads DVKVTQSSRYLVKRTGEKVFLECVQDMDHENMFWYRQDPGLGLRLIYFSYDVKMKEKGDIPEGYSVSREKKERFSLILESASTNQTSMYLCASSRTGDLSGNTIYFGEGSWLTVV.